The present T cell receptor beta chain was sequenced within a study of T cells in Graves' hyperthyroidism and ophthalmopathy. This clonotype was counted many times. What it binds is unknown. Study-wide findings and caveats: The model's output predicted ophthalmopathy at a median of about 5.9 months prior to onset. Classification by a 13 V-J model distinguished ophthalmopathy from stable hyperthyroidism. Most thyroid clonotypes expanded above 0.001 were also detected in blood.

It was RNA transcripts that yielded the amplified TCR beta CDR3 regions. First-round RT-PCR targeting the TCR CDR3 was performed with the HTBI primer set. One entry per CDR3 protein, called by TCRdb with MiXCR from the multiplex PCR reads. Here the sample spans around 600,000 distinct CDR3 sequences, about 14% being singletons. The material sequenced was blood. This receptor was obtained from a woman under 30 with Graves' ophthalmopathy.

The CDR3 loop reads CAWSVWASGRREQYF. The CDR3 nucleotides read TGTGCCTGGAGTGTTTGGGCTAGCGGGAGACGGGAGCAGTACTTC. The chain carries TRBV30 and TRBJ2-7, with 10 nucleotides matching TRBD2. After removal of 0 bases from V and 7 bases from J, the junction contained 9 bases not matched to a gene. The germline gives CDR1 GTSNPN, CDR2 SVGIG (reference sequence). The CDR3 covers 15 residues. Complete variable domain (other parts from reference TRBV30 and TRBJ2-7): SQTIHQWPATLVQPVGSPLSLECTVEGTSNPNLYWYRQAAGRGLQLLFYSVGIGQISSEVPQNLSASRPQDRQFILSSKKLLLSDSGFYLCAWSVWASGRREQYFGPGTRLTVT.